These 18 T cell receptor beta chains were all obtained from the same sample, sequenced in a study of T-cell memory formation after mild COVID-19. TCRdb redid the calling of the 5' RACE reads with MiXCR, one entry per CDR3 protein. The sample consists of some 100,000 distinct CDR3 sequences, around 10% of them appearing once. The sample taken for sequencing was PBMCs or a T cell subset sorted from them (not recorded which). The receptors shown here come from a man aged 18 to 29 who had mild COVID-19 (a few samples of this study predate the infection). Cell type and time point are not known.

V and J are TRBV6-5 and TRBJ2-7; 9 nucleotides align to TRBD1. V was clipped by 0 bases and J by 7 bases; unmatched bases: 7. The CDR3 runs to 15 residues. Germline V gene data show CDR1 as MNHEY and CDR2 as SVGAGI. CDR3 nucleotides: TGTGCCAGCAGTTACTCGACAGGGGGTATGGGAGAGCAGTACTTC. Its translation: CASSYSTGGMGEQYF.

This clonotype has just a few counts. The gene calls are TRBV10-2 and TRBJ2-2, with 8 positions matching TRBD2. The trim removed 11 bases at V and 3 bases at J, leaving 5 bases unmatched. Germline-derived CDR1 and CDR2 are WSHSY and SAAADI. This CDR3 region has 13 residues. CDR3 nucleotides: TGCGCCGCGCCAGCGGGGGACACCGGGGAGCTGTTTTTT. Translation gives CAAPAGDTGELFF.

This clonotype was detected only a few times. CDR3 DNA: TGTGCCAGCAGTGAAATTAGGACACCTTACGAGCAGTACTTC. This sequence encodes CASSEIRTPYEQYF. This chain uses TRBV25-1 with TRBJ2-7, with D perhaps TRBD1 (5 bases). Germline-derived CDR1 and CDR2 are MGHDK and SYGVNS. The CDR3 runs 14 residues. The V end was cut by 2 bases, the J end by 4 bases, with 12 bases between.

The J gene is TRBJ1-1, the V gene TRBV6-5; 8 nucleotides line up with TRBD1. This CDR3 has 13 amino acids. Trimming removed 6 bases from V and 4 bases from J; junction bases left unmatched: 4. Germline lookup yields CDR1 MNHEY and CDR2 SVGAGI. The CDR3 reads CASRKDRATEAFF. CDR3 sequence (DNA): TGTGCCAGCAGAAAGGACAGGGCCACTGAAGCTTTCTTT.

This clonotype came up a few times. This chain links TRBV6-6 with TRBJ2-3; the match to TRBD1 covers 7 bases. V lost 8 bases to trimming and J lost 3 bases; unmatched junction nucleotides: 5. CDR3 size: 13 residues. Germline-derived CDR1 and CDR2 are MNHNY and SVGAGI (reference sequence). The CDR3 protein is CASWTGQTDTQYF. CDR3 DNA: TGTGCCAGCTGGACAGGACAGACAGATACGCAGTATTTT.

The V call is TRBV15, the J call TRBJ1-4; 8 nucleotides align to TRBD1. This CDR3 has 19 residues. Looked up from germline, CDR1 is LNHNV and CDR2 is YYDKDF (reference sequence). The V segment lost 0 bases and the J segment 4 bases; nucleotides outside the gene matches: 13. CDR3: CATSRDRGTGPTGNEKLFF. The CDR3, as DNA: TGTGCCACCAGCAGAGATCGAGGGACAGGCCCTACGGGTAATGAAAAACTGTTTTTT.

The CDR3 loop reads CASSQNLAGLSEQFF. CDR3 DNA: TGTGCCAGCAGCCAAAACCTAGCGGGGTTAAGTGAGCAGTTCTTC. The V gene is TRBV3-1, the J gene TRBJ2-1; TRBD2 matches at 9 bases. CDR3 length equals 15 residues. Germline-derived CDR1 and CDR2 are LGHDT and YNNKEL (reference sequence). V trimming: 2 bases; J trimming: 9 bases; junction bases outside the gene matches: 8.

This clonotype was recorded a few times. This CDR3 reads CSVEDHTSGNTIYF. The CDR3 nucleotides are TGCAGCGTTGAAGACCATACCTCTGGAAACACCATATATTTT. The gene calls are TRBV29-1 and TRBJ1-3, with D hard to call. The germline gives CDR1 SQVTM, CDR2 ANQGSEA. Between the trimmed V and J ends, which lost 0 bases and 0 bases, there was a span of 6 bases. This CDR3 is built from 14 residues.

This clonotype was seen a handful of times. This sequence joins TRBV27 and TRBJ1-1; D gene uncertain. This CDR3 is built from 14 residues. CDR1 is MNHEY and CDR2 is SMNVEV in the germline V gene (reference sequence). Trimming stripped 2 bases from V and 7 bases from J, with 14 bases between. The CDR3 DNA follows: TGTGCCAGCAGTTTAGGTGGCCCTGTCCGTGAAGCTTTCTTT. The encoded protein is CASSLGGPVREAFF.

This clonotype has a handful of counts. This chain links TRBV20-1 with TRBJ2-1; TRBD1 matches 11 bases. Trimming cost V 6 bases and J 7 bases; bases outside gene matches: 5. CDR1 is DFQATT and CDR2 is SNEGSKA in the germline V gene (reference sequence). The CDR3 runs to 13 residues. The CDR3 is CSADWDRGNEQFF. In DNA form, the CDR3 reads TGCAGTGCGGACTGGGACAGGGGGAATGAGCAGTTCTTC.

The CDR3 nucleotides read TGTGCCTGGATGACAGGGCCGGATACGCAGTATTTT. Its translation is CAWMTGPDTQYF. This chain links TRBV30 with TRBJ2-3, with 7 bases fitting TRBD1. The CDR3 is made up of 12 amino acids. With 4 bases clipped from V and 6 bases from J, the junction kept 4 bases outside the gene matches. Germline assignment: CDR1 GTSNPN and CDR2 SVGIG (reference sequence). The variable domain in full, with the rest retrieved from reference TRBV30 and TRBJ2-3, is SQTIHQWPATLVQPVGSPLSLECTVEGTSNPNLYWYRQAAGRGLQLLFYSVGIGQISSEVPQNLSASRPQDRQFILSSKKLLLSDSGFYLCAWMTGPDTQYFGPGTRLTVL.

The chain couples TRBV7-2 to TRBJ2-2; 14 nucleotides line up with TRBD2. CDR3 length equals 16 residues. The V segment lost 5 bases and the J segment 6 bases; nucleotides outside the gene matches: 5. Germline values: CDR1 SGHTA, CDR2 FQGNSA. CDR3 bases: TGTGCCAGCAGCCCGCCGACTAGCGGGGGGGCCGGGGAGCTGTTTTTT. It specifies CASSPPTSGGAGELFF.

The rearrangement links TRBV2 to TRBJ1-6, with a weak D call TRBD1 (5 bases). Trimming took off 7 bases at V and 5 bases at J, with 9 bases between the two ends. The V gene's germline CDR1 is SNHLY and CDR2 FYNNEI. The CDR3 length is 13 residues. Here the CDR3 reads CASKGPNNSPLHF. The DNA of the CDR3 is TGTGCCAGCAAGGGACCGAATAATTCACCCCTCCACTTT.

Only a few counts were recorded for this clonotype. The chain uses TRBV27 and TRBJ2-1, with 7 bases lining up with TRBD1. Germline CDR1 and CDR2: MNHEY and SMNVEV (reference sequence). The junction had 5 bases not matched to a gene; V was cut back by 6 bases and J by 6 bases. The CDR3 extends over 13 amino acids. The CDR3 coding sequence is TGTGCCAGCAGCCTAAGGACAGGCAATGAGCAGTTCTTC. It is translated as CASSLRTGNEQFF.

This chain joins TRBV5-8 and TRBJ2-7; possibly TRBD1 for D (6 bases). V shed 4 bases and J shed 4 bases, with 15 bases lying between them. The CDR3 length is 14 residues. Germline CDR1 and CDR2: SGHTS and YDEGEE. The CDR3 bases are TGTGCCAGCAGCCACCGGGATCAGGGGTACGAGCAGTACTTC. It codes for CASSHRDQGYEQYF.

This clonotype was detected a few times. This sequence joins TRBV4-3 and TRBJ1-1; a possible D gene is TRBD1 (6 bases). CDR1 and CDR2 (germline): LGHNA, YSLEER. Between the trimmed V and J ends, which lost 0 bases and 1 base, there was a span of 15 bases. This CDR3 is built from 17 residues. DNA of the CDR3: TGCGCCAGCAGCCAAGATGGAGCAGGGGTTGGGAACACTGAAGCTTTCTTT. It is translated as CASSQDGAGVGNTEAFF.

The DNA of the CDR3 is TGCGCCAGCAGCGACGTCCACCTAACCGGGACTAGCGGGGGGCCTAGCACAGATACGCAGTATTTT. Amino acids: CASSDVHLTGTSGGPSTDTQYF. The chain has TRBV10-2 and TRBJ2-3; 15 bases are a match to TRBD2. CDR1 and CDR2 from the germline V gene are WSHSY and SAAADI. J was trimmed by 0 bases and V by 6 bases; bases with no gene match: 19. The CDR3 runs 22 residues.

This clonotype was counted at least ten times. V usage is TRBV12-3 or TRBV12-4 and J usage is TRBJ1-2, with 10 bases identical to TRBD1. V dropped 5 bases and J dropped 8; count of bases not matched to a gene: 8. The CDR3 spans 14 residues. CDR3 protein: CASSLTGGSWGYTF. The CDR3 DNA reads TGTGCCAGCAGTCTGACAGGGGGCAGCTGGGGCTACACCTTC.